The 19 T cell receptor beta chains in this list originate from one sample, sequenced in a study of blood T cell repertoires in COVID-19. Assay: immunoSEQ multiplex PCR; the TCRdb copy retains only in-frame clones and omits some. Counted here are around 310,000 clones, around 92% occurring once; the ten biggest clones make up roughly 10%. The specimen was PBMCs or T cells enriched from blood (not recorded which). These TCRs come from a woman aged 25 to 45 who had recovered from COVID-19.

The sample holds a few counts of this clone. The chain carries TRBV5-1 and TRBJ1-5; 8 bases map to TRBD1. Looked up from germline, CDR1 is SGHRS and CDR2 is YFSETQ. CDR3 length: 14 amino acids. V shed 3 bases, J shed 8 bases, and the junction held 7 bases outside the gene matches. This chain's CDR3 is CASSSTGGIEPQHF. In nucleotides, the CDR3 is TGCGCCAGCAGCTCAACAGGGGGAATAGAGCCCCAGCATTTT.

V and J are TRBV19 and TRBJ1-3, with D possibly being TRBD1 (5 bases). V lost 6 bases, J lost 0 bases, and 18 bases lay in between. The length of the CDR3 is 17 residues. The germline gives CDR1 LNHDA, CDR2 SQIVND (reference sequence). CDR3 nucleotide sequence: TGTGCCAGTAGGGACGGGACTCCCATTCACTCTGGAAACACCATATATTTT. Translating gives CASRDGTPIHSGNTIYF.

This chain uses TRBV5-5 with TRBJ2-7; tentatively, D is TRBD1 (5 bases). The CDR3 contains 14 residues. Germline loops: CDR1 SGHKS, CDR2 YYEKEE (reference sequence). Trimming removed 0 bases at V and 3 bases at J, with 10 bases between. CDR3 in amino acids: CASSLASRDYEQYF. Here the CDR3 DNA reads TGTGCCAGCAGCTTGGCCAGCAGGGACTACGAGCAGTACTTC.

This chain's CDR3 is CASRQVNSQPQHF. The CDR3 coding sequence is TGTGCCAGCAGACAAGTTAACAGCCAGCCCCAGCATTTT. The chain recombines TRBV27 with TRBJ1-5; D is unclear. V was cut by 6 bases and J by 7 bases, with 13 bases left in between. The CDR3 consists of 13 residues. Germline assignment: CDR1 MNHEY and CDR2 SMNVEV (reference sequence).

The chain joins TRBV4-1 to TRBJ1-3; D remains unclear. Trimming left V 0 bases short and J 3 bases short, with 18 bases between. Looked up from germline, CDR1 is MGHRA and CDR2 is YSYEKL. The CDR3 contains 18 residues. CDR3 loop: CASSQDRPGSAVGNTIYF. CDR3 nucleotides: TGCGCCAGCAGCCAAGATCGTCCGGGTTCGGCAGTTGGAAACACCATATATTTT.

This clone was counted between two and nine times. The chain links TRBV24-1 to TRBJ2-7; 7 nucleotides match TRBD1. Germline CDR1 and CDR2: KGHDR and SFDVKD. Trimming took 12 bases from V and 6 from J; bases not matched to a gene: 10. This CDR3 region has 12 residues. The CDR3 is CAGDRDLAEQYF. As DNA, the CDR3 is TGTGCCGGTGACAGGGATCTGGCCGAGCAGTACTTC.

V is TRBV11-2 and J is TRBJ2-1, with a possible D match to TRBD1 (5 bases). From germline, CDR1 is SGHAT and CDR2 FQNNGV. V was trimmed by 0 bases and J by 4 bases, leaving 25 bases between them. The length of the CDR3 is 20 residues. The CDR3 loop reads CASSLDGVRAGRGYYNEQFF. As DNA, the CDR3 is TGTGCCAGCAGCTTAGATGGGGTTAGGGCAGGTAGGGGTTATTACAATGAGCAGTTCTTC.

This clone was found once. The rearrangement links TRBV5-5 to TRBJ1-5, with unresolved D. This CDR3 contains 15 residues. Trimming pared 0 bases from V and 9 bases from J, leaving 16 bases between. The germline CDR1 and CDR2 sequences are SGHKS and YYEKEE (reference sequence). As DNA, the CDR3 is TGTGCCAGCAGCTTGGTATCCACCCTTCGGGGGCCCCAGCATTTT. Translation: CASSLVSTLRGPQHF.

The chain recombines TRBV7-9 with TRBJ1-1; D uncertain. This CDR3 has 12 residues. The V and J ends lost 4 bases and 6 bases respectively, with 9 bases between them. From germline, CDR1 is SEHNR and CDR2 FQNEAQ (reference sequence). The CDR3 protein is CASSSPSPEAFF. DNA of the CDR3: TGTGCCAGCAGCTCCCCCTCCCCTGAAGCTTTCTTT.

The chain links TRBV5-1 to TRBJ1-1; perhaps TRBD1 as D (5 bases). Germline V gene data show CDR1 as SGHRS and CDR2 as YFSETQ. This CDR3 is 14 amino acids long. V was shortened by 1 base and J by 2 bases, with 9 bases between the two germline ends. This CDR3 is CASSLFDRNTEAFF. Here the CDR3 DNA reads TGCGCCAGCAGCTTGTTCGACAGAAACACTGAAGCTTTCTTT.

The rearrangement joins TRBV11-2 to TRBJ1-2; 7 nucleotides align to TRBD1. CDR3 size: 16 residues. Losses at the gene ends were 4 bases for V and 3 bases for J; bases not matched to a gene: 11. Germline lookup yields CDR1 SGHAT and CDR2 FQNNGV. This CDR3 reads CASSSMRGQNHYGYTF. For the CDR3, the DNA is TGTGCCAGCAGCTCGATGAGGGGACAGAACCACTATGGCTACACCTTC.

The chain uses TRBV6-2 or TRBV6-3 and TRBJ2-1; 14 bases fit TRBD2. In germline, CDR1 is MNHEY, CDR2 SVGEGT. The CDR3 loop spans 17 amino acids. V gave up 5 bases and J gave up 2 bases; unmatched junction bases: 5. The CDR3 nucleotides read TGTGCCAGCAGTCGGGGACTAGCGGGAGTAGCCTACAATGAGCAGTTCTTC. Protein sequence: CASSRGLAGVAYNEQFF.

The V gene is TRBV5-4, the J gene TRBJ1-2, with unresolved D. Germline V CDR1 and CDR2: SGHNT, YYREEE (reference sequence). The length of the CDR3 is 16 residues. V gave up 4 bases and J gave up 6 bases, with 22 bases separating them. The CDR3 protein is CASSLMRGPLANGYTF. The CDR3 nucleotides are TGTGCCAGCAGCCTCATGCGGGGTCCACTTGCGAATGGCTACACCTTC.

CDR3 region: CASSFGTGVGYGYTF. CDR3 nucleotide sequence: TGTGCCAGCAGCTTTGGAACAGGGGTTGGTTATGGCTACACCTTC. The genes are TRBV7-3 and TRBJ1-2; 7 positions match TRBD1. The CDR3 contains 15 residues. V lost 3 bases to trimming and J lost 5 bases; unmatched junction nucleotides: 9. Germline-derived CDR1 and CDR2 are SGHTA and FQGTGA.

The V call is TRBV4-3, the J call TRBJ2-3, with 9 bases lining up with TRBD2. This CDR3 has 18 residues. Losses at the gene ends were 4 bases for V and 2 bases for J; bases not matched to a gene: 13. Germline lookup yields CDR1 LGHNA and CDR2 YSLEER. The CDR3 DNA reads TGCGCCAGCAGCCGTGAGGGGTGGCGGGAGGGCCCCACAGATACGCAGTATTTT. It specifies CASSREGWREGPTDTQYF.

This clone was counted a few times. This sequence joins TRBV7-9 and TRBJ1-1; a possible D gene is TRBD1 (5 bases). The germline V and J ends were trimmed by 9 bases and 5 bases, with 16 bases remaining between them. The CDR3 runs to 13 residues. The V gene's germline CDR1 is SEHNR and CDR2 FQNEAQ (reference sequence). CDR3 sequence reads: CASMQGIGTEAFF. The CDR3 bases are TGTGCCAGTATGCAGGGAATTGGGACTGAAGCTTTCTTT. Complete variable domain (other parts from reference TRBV7-9 and TRBJ1-1): DTGVSQNPRHKITKRGQNVTFRCDPISEHNRLYWYRQTLGQGPEFLTYFQNEAQLEKSRLLSDRFSAERPKGSFSTLEIQRTEQGDSAMYLCASMQGIGTEAFFGQGTRLTVV.

The chain links TRBV4-2 to TRBJ2-2; TRBD2 aligns across 9 bases. Losses at the gene ends were 6 bases for V and 6 bases for J; bases not matched to a gene: 8. From germline, CDR1 is LGHNA and CDR2 YNFKEQ. The CDR3 extends over 15 amino acids. CDR3: CASRRTSEYPGELFF. The CDR3 DNA reads TGTGCCAGCAGAAGGACTAGCGAGTACCCCGGGGAGCTGTTTTTT.

This clone was recorded a few times. The rearrangement links TRBV7-2 to TRBJ1-2, with D possibly TRBD1 on 6 matching bases. Germline CDR1 reads SGHTA; CDR2 reads FQGNSA. With 5 bases removed from V and 4 bases from J, the gap between germline ends came to 14 bases. This CDR3 is built from 14 residues. The chain's CDR3 is CASSPSSTGYGYTF. DNA of the CDR3: TGTGCCAGCAGCCCTTCATCGACAGGCTATGGCTACACCTTC.

This chain joins TRBV2 and TRBJ1-1, with a tentative D call TRBD1 (5 bases). The CDR3 sequence is 15 residues long. The germline V gene has CDR1 SNHLY and CDR2 FYNNEI. The germline V and J ends were trimmed by 2 bases and 1 base, with 11 bases remaining between them. CDR3 sequence (DNA): TGTGCCAGCAGTGAAATTAGGGGCAGGAACACTGAAGCTTTCTTT. This sequence encodes CASSEIRGRNTEAFF.